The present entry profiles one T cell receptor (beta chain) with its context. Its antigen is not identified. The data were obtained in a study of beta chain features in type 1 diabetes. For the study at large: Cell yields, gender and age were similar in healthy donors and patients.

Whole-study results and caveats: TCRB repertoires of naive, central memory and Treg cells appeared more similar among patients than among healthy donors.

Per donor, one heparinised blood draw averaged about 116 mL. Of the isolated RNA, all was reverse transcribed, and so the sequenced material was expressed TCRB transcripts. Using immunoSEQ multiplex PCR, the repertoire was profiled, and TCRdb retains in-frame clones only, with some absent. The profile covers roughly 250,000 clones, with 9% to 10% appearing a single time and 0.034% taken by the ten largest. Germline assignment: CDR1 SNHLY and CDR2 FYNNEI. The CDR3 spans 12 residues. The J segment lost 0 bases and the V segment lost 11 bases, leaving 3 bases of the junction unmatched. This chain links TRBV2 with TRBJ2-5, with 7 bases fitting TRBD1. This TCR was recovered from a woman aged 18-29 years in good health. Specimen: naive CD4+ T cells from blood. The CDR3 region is CAHDRDQETQYF. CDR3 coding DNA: TGTGCCCATGACAGGGACCAAGAGACCCAGTACTTC.